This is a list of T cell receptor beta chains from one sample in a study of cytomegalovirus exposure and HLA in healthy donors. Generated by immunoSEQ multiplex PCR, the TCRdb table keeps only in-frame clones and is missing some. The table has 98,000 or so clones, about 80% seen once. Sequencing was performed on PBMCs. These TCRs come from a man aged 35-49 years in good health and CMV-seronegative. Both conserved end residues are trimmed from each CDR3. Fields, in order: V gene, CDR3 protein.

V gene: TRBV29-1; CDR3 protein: SAKRTYEQY
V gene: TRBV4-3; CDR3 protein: ASSQDSSGTNSPLH
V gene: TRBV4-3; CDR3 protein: ASSQDPGSGDEKLF
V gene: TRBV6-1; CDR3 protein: ASSGHYTDTQY
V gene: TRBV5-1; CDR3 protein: ASSSPESNSPLH
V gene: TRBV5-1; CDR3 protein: ASSSGGGAYEQY
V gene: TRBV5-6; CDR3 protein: ASSIWAQNTGELF
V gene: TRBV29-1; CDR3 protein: SVEKARGTGAFWAEAF
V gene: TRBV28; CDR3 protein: ASKGQAPQKMNTEAF
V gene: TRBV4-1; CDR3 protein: ASKLTGSSGANVLT
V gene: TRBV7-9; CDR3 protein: ASWGGDYEQY
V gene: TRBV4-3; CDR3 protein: ASSQRTSGDQETQY
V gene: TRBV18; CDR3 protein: ASSPFVRTQNTEAF
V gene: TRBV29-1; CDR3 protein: SVEDSPANYGYT
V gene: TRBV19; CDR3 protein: ASRYAGTGHYEQY
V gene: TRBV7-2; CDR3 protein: ASSYLRSDTGELF
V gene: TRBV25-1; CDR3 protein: ASSERPGNNEQF
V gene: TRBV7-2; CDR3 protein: ASSFYYSNQPQH
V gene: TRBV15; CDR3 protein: ATGREGQNSPLH
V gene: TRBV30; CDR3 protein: AWSDFSGIYNEQF
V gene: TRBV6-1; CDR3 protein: ASSRDRPLQQY
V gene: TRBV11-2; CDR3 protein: ASTKGTSGSNEQF
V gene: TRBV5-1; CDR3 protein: ASSLGGTGGGGSPLH
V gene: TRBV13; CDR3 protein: ASSLRGTSSYYEQY
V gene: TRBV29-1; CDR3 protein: SVEDWGGHYYEQY
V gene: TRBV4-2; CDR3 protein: ASSQVGPGGNEKLF
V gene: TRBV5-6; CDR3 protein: ASSRRADGNTIY
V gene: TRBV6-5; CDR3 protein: ASKYDRGPSPEAF
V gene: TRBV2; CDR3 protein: ASSEALQTVADTQY
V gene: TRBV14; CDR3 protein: ASSQDNGHNGYT
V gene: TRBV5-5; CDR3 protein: ASSLGQTSSYNSPLH
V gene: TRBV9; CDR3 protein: ASSVEGVGRGHEQY
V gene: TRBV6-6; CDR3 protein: ASSYVQGASYEQY
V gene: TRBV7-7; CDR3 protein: ASSDLKETQY
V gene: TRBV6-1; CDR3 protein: ASSATSGVETQY
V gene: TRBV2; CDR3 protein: ASRTGSGASYEQY
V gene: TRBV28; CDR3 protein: AISSGSGRVSETQY
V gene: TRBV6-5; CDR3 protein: ASSFTSTGELF
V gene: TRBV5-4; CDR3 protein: ASNRRGGSYNEQF
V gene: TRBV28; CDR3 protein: ASSLGSNYGYT
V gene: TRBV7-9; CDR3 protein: AGRGGGGANVLT
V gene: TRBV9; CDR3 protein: ASKSGVGGANVLT
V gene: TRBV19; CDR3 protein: ASSVTGAYEQY
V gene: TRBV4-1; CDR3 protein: ASSQEEGGGYT
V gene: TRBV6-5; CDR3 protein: ASLDRVSAF
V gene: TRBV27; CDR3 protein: ASSLRQTYEQY
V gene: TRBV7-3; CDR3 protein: ASSSSGAGTDTQY
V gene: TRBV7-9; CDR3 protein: ASSSRDSNYGYT
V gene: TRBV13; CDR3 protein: ASSSGTAGYEQY